Listed below are T cell receptor beta chains from one sample, sequenced in a study of post-analysis software for immune sequencing data. Each CDR3 protein gets one entry after TCRdb re-called the PCR reads with MiXCR. The top ten hold roughly 4.5% of the sample, which has roughly 800,000 distinct CDR3 sequences, about half seen once. Sample: blood. These TCRs come from a girl aged 5-17 years with multiple sclerosis. Each CDR3 is given with its conserved first and last residue. Each record gives: clone size, D gene, V gene, CDR3 length, J gene, CDR3 protein, CDR3 DNA. A D gene is named only where the DNA matches it firmly. Some rows mark clone size as missing; the rest say once, few, many or name a class of expanded clone.

clone size: .; D gene: .; V gene: TRBV12-3/TRBV12-4; CDR3 length: 12; J gene: TRBJ1-6; CDR3 protein: CASTIGGSPLHF; CDR3 DNA: TGTGCCAGCACCATCGGCGGATCACCCCTCCACTTT
clone size: .; D gene: .; V gene: TRBV12-3/TRBV12-4; CDR3 length: 12; J gene: TRBJ2-1; CDR3 protein: CASSFYNNEQFF; CDR3 DNA: TGTGCCAGCAGTTTCTACAATAACGAGCAGTTCTTC
clone size: few; D gene: .; V gene: TRBV27; CDR3 length: 15; J gene: TRBJ2-5; CDR3 protein: CASSSGGLEGETQYF; CDR3 DNA: TGTGCCAGCAGTTCAGGGGGACTAGAGGGAGAGACCCAGTACTTC
clone size: few; D gene: .; V gene: TRBV7-3; CDR3 length: 14; J gene: TRBJ2-1; CDR3 protein: CASSLTRGNNEQFF; CDR3 DNA: TGTGCCAGCAGCTTGACCCGGGGCAACAATGAGCAGTTCTTC
clone size: .; D gene: .; V gene: TRBV12-3/TRBV12-4; CDR3 length: 15; J gene: TRBJ2-5; CDR3 protein: CASSLSGGANNEQYF; CDR3 DNA: TGTGCCAGCAGTTTGTCAGGGGGGGCCAACAATGAGCAGTACTTC
clone size: .; D gene: .; V gene: TRBV28; CDR3 length: 17; J gene: TRBJ2-6; CDR3 protein: CASSRGTDLSGANVLTF; CDR3 DNA: TGTGCCAGCAGTCGCGGGACAGACCTCTCTGGGGCCAACGTCCTGACTTTC
clone size: .; D gene: TRBD1; V gene: TRBV7-2; CDR3 length: 16; J gene: TRBJ2-3; CDR3 protein: CASSPGQGFGGDTQYF; CDR3 DNA: TGTGCCAGCAGCCCAGGACAGGGGTTTGGCGGAGATACGCAGTATTTT
clone size: .; D gene: .; V gene: TRBV4-2; CDR3 length: 15; J gene: TRBJ2-1; CDR3 protein: CASSQEEGWDNERFF; CDR3 DNA: TGTGCCAGCAGCCAAGAAGAGGGTTGGGACAATGAGCGGTTCTTC
clone size: .; D gene: TRBD2; V gene: TRBV6-4; CDR3 length: 15; J gene: TRBJ2-1; CDR3 protein: CASAKGASGSGEQFF; CDR3 DNA: TGTGCCAGCGCGAAGGGGGCTAGCGGGAGTGGTGAGCAGTTCTTC
clone size: many; D gene: .; V gene: TRBV18; CDR3 length: 16; J gene: TRBJ2-3; CDR3 protein: CASSPSSPTVTDTQYF; CDR3 DNA: TGTGCCAGCTCACCATCCTCCCCGACTGTAACAGATACGCAGTATTTT
clone size: .; D gene: .; V gene: TRBV12-3/TRBV12-4; CDR3 length: 15; J gene: TRBJ2-2; CDR3 protein: CASSLWGPSTGELFF; CDR3 DNA: TGTGCCAGCAGTTTATGGGGACCCTCCACCGGGGAGCTGTTTTTT
clone size: .; D gene: TRBD1; V gene: TRBV24-1; CDR3 length: 14; J gene: TRBJ2-1; CDR3 protein: CATSDGGTGGRQFF; CDR3 DNA: TGTGCCACCAGTGATGGCGGGACAGGGGGAAGGCAGTTCTTC
clone size: few; D gene: .; V gene: TRBV7-9; CDR3 length: 15; J gene: TRBJ2-1; CDR3 protein: CASSHSRDFYNEQFF; CDR3 DNA: TGTGCCAGCAGCCATTCCCGGGACTTCTACAATGAGCAGTTCTTC
clone size: .; D gene: .; V gene: TRBV2; CDR3 length: 15; J gene: TRBJ2-4; CDR3 protein: CASSEAGSTKNIQYF; CDR3 DNA: TGTGCCAGCAGTGAAGCGGGTTCAACCAAAAACATTCAGTACTTC
clone size: many; D gene: .; V gene: TRBV10-3; CDR3 length: 14; J gene: TRBJ1-5; CDR3 protein: CAISARSGDQPQHF; CDR3 DNA: TGTGCCATCAGCGCCCGGAGCGGCGATCAGCCCCAGCATTTT
clone size: .; D gene: TRBD2; V gene: TRBV7-2; CDR3 length: 16; J gene: TRBJ2-5; CDR3 protein: CASSLDGGGKQETQYF; CDR3 DNA: TGTGCCAGCAGCTTAGACGGCGGGGGGAAACAAGAGACCCAGTACTTC
clone size: few; D gene: TRBD1; V gene: TRBV29-1; CDR3 length: 11; J gene: TRBJ2-1; CDR3 protein: CSVIQGGEQFF; CDR3 DNA: TGCAGCGTTATACAGGGGGGTGAGCAGTTCTTC
clone size: .; D gene: TRBD2; V gene: TRBV28; CDR3 length: 15; J gene: TRBJ2-3; CDR3 protein: CASRESGSRSDTQYF; CDR3 DNA: TGTGCCAGCCGGGAGAGCGGGAGTAGGTCGGATACGCAGTATTTT
clone size: few; D gene: TRBD2; V gene: TRBV7-8; CDR3 length: 16; J gene: TRBJ2-7; CDR3 protein: CASSQKAGGPLYEQYF; CDR3 DNA: TGTGCCAGCAGCCAGAAAGCGGGAGGCCCTCTATACGAGCAGTACTTC
clone size: .; D gene: .; V gene: TRBV6-5; CDR3 length: 13; J gene: TRBJ2-5; CDR3 protein: CASRSVGVETQYF; CDR3 DNA: TGTGCCAGCAGATCTGTTGGTGTAGAGACCCAGTACTTC
clone size: once; D gene: .; V gene: TRBV24-1; CDR3 length: 17; J gene: TRBJ2-3; CDR3 protein: CATSDPLDGLSTDTQYF; CDR3 DNA: TGTGCCACCAGTGACCCATTAGATGGGTTGAGCACAGATACGCAGTATTTT
clone size: .; D gene: .; V gene: TRBV6-5; CDR3 length: 15; J gene: TRBJ1-5; CDR3 protein: CASSIVGGTNQPQHF; CDR3 DNA: TGTGCCAGCAGTATCGTGGGGGGCACCAATCAGCCCCAGCATTTT
clone size: .; D gene: .; V gene: TRBV12-3/TRBV12-4; CDR3 length: 14; J gene: TRBJ2-2; CDR3 protein: CASSLRRNTGELFF; CDR3 DNA: TGTGCCAGCAGTTTGAGGAGGAACACCGGGGAGCTGTTTTTT
clone size: .; D gene: TRBD2; V gene: TRBV27; CDR3 length: 15; J gene: TRBJ2-1; CDR3 protein: CASTQLAGHSNEQFF; CDR3 DNA: TGTGCCAGCACCCAACTAGCGGGACATAGCAATGAGCAGTTCTTC
clone size: once; D gene: .; V gene: TRBV20-1; CDR3 length: 13; J gene: TRBJ2-7; CDR3 protein: CSAREVGTYEQYF; CDR3 DNA: TGCAGTGCTAGAGAGGTGGGGACCTACGAGCAGTACTTC
clone size: .; D gene: .; V gene: TRBV4-1; CDR3 length: 15; J gene: TRBJ2-3; CDR3 protein: CASSQPDPSTDTQYF; CDR3 DNA: TGCGCCAGCAGCCAACCAGACCCTTCCACAGATACGCAGTATTTT
clone size: once; D gene: .; V gene: TRBV12-3/TRBV12-4; CDR3 length: 16; J gene: TRBJ2-1; CDR3 protein: CASSFTGSRGYDEQFF; CDR3 DNA: TGTGCCAGCAGCTTTACAGGGTCGAGGGGATACGATGAGCAGTTCTTC
clone size: many; D gene: TRBD2; V gene: TRBV24-1; CDR3 length: 16; J gene: TRBJ2-1; CDR3 protein: CATSDLSSGRPDEQFF; CDR3 DNA: TGTGCCACCAGTGATTTGTCTAGCGGGAGACCGGATGAGCAGTTCTTC
clone size: few; D gene: TRBD1; V gene: TRBV9; CDR3 length: 15; J gene: TRBJ2-7; CDR3 protein: CASSPRDRPSYEQYF; CDR3 DNA: TGTGCCAGCAGCCCACGGGACAGACCCTCCTACGAGCAGTACTTC
clone size: .; D gene: TRBD2; V gene: TRBV5-5; CDR3 length: 16; J gene: TRBJ2-1; CDR3 protein: CASKKEPSGSYNEQFF; CDR3 DNA: TGTGCCAGCAAAAAGGAGCCTAGCGGGTCCTACAATGAGCAGTTCTTC
clone size: few; D gene: .; V gene: TRBV29-1; CDR3 length: 15; J gene: TRBJ1-2; CDR3 protein: CSVEDRGRENYGYTF; CDR3 DNA: TGCAGCGTTGAAGATAGGGGACGGGAAAACTATGGCTACACCTTC
clone size: .; D gene: TRBD1; V gene: TRBV20-1; CDR3 length: 11; J gene: TRBJ2-7; CDR3 protein: CNGQDAYEQYF; CDR3 DNA: TGCAATGGACAGGACGCCTACGAGCAGTACTTC
clone size: .; D gene: .; V gene: TRBV20-1; CDR3 length: 16; J gene: TRBJ2-1; CDR3 protein: CSARRLFPSSYNEQFF; CDR3 DNA: TGCAGTGCTAGGCGGCTATTCCCAAGCTCCTACAATGAGCAGTTCTTC
clone size: .; D gene: .; V gene: TRBV20-1; CDR3 length: 13; J gene: TRBJ2-7; CDR3 protein: CSAPLAGLDEQYF; CDR3 DNA: TGCAGTGCTCCTCTCGCAGGGTTGGACGAGCAGTACTTC
clone size: few; D gene: .; V gene: TRBV28; CDR3 length: 13; J gene: TRBJ2-3; CDR3 protein: CASRGTAGDTQYF; CDR3 DNA: TGTGCCAGCAGAGGGACGGCGGGGGATACGCAGTATTTT
clone size: few; D gene: .; V gene: TRBV20-1; CDR3 length: 15; J gene: TRBJ2-5; CDR3 protein: CSARGSGPGPETQYF; CDR3 DNA: TGCAGTGCTAGAGGGTCGGGACCGGGGCCCGAGACCCAGTACTTC
clone size: few; D gene: TRBD1; V gene: TRBV9; CDR3 length: 16; J gene: TRBJ1-2; CDR3 protein: CASSDGTGKAADGYTF; CDR3 DNA: TGTGCCAGCAGCGACGGGACAGGAAAGGCGGCGGATGGCTACACCTTC
clone size: .; D gene: .; V gene: TRBV7-2; CDR3 length: 15; J gene: TRBJ2-7; CDR3 protein: CASSSRWDGDYEQYF; CDR3 DNA: TGTGCCAGCAGCTCCCGATGGGACGGGGATTACGAGCAGTACTTC
clone size: .; D gene: TRBD1; V gene: TRBV7-9; CDR3 length: 15; J gene: TRBJ2-7; CDR3 protein: CASSPRDRGVYEQYF; CDR3 DNA: TGTGCCAGCAGCCCAAGGGACAGGGGCGTCTACGAGCAGTACTTC
clone size: .; D gene: .; V gene: TRBV3-1; CDR3 length: 14; J gene: TRBJ2-7; CDR3 protein: CASSDTLADYEQYF; CDR3 DNA: TGTGCCAGCAGCGACACGCTAGCTGACTACGAGCAGTACTTC
clone size: .; D gene: TRBD1; V gene: TRBV13; CDR3 length: 15; J gene: TRBJ1-2; CDR3 protein: CASSSRQGGGDGYTF; CDR3 DNA: TGTGCCAGCAGCTCGCGACAGGGAGGTGGGGATGGCTACACCTTC
clone size: .; D gene: .; V gene: TRBV28; CDR3 length: 13; J gene: TRBJ2-3; CDR3 protein: CASSFSRADTQYF; CDR3 DNA: TGTGCCAGCAGTTTTAGTCGGGCAGATACGCAGTATTTT
clone size: .; D gene: .; V gene: TRBV7-9; CDR3 length: 12; J gene: TRBJ2-4; CDR3 protein: CASSSGTLLQYF; CDR3 DNA: TGTGCCAGCAGTTCCGGAACCCTGCTTCAGTACTTC
clone size: .; D gene: .; V gene: TRBV6-2/TRBV6-3; CDR3 length: 14; J gene: TRBJ2-3; CDR3 protein: CASSSTQTGDTQYF; CDR3 DNA: TGTGCCAGCAGTTCCACCCAAACAGGAGATACGCAGTATTTT
clone size: few; D gene: .; V gene: TRBV5-1; CDR3 length: 14; J gene: TRBJ2-7; CDR3 protein: CASSLIASSYEQYF; CDR3 DNA: TGCGCCAGCAGCTTGATAGCCAGCTCCTACGAGCAGTACTTC
clone size: .; D gene: .; V gene: TRBV13; CDR3 length: 16; J gene: TRBJ1-4; CDR3 protein: CASSPSWLQTPTKLFF; CDR3 DNA: TGTGCCAGCAGCCCCTCGTGGCTACAAACACCCACAAAACTGTTTTTT
clone size: .; D gene: .; V gene: TRBV15; CDR3 length: 17; J gene: TRBJ2-4; CDR3 protein: CATSREGWGLAKNIQYF; CDR3 DNA: TGTGCCACCAGCAGAGAAGGTTGGGGGTTGGCCAAAAACATTCAGTACTTC
clone size: .; D gene: .; V gene: TRBV20-1; CDR3 length: 15; J gene: TRBJ2-5; CDR3 protein: CSADILTGELETQYF; CDR3 DNA: TGCAGTGCCGATATTCTTACGGGGGAGCTGGAGACCCAGTACTTC
clone size: few; D gene: TRBD2; V gene: TRBV11-2; CDR3 length: 16; J gene: TRBJ2-3; CDR3 protein: CASSPGLAGDTDTQYF; CDR3 DNA: TGTGCCAGCAGCCCGGGACTAGCGGGTGATACAGATACGCAGTATTTT
clone size: few; D gene: TRBD2; V gene: TRBV7-6; CDR3 length: 15; J gene: TRBJ2-7; CDR3 protein: CASSSGLAGSIEQYF; CDR3 DNA: TGTGCCAGCAGCTCGGGACTAGCGGGTTCTATTGAGCAGTACTTC
clone size: .; D gene: TRBD1; V gene: TRBV13; CDR3 length: 15; J gene: TRBJ2-7; CDR3 protein: CASSGPGTETYEQYF; CDR3 DNA: TGTGCCAGCAGCGGGCCCGGGACAGAAACCTACGAGCAGTACTTC
clone size: .; D gene: .; V gene: TRBV20-1; CDR3 length: 15; J gene: TRBJ2-5; CDR3 protein: CSARPPTGGTAEQYF; CDR3 DNA: TGCAGTGCTAGACCTCCGACGGGCGGAACCGCTGAGCAGTACTTC
clone size: many; D gene: TRBD2; V gene: TRBV14; CDR3 length: 14; J gene: TRBJ2-7; CDR3 protein: CASSQGTSGSNQYF; CDR3 DNA: TGTGCCAGCAGCCAAGGGACTAGCGGGAGTAATCAGTACTTC
clone size: few; D gene: .; V gene: TRBV6-5; CDR3 length: 14; J gene: TRBJ2-3; CDR3 protein: CASSYGVGADTQYF; CDR3 DNA: TGTGCCAGCAGTTACGGGGTGGGGGCAGATACGCAGTATTTT